Following are 15 T cell receptor beta chains from one sample sequenced in a study of beta chain features in type 1 diabetes. Study-wide results and caveats: Shortening of TCRB CDR3s, moderate but significant, appeared in all four CD4+ subsets of Type 1 diabetes patients.

Sequencing targeted expressed TCRB transcripts, as all isolated RNA had been reverse transcribed. The data were produced by immunoSEQ multiplex PCR, yet TCRdb's version contains in-frame clones alone and is incomplete. This sample has 330,000 or so clones, with 10% to 15% found just once. Their antigens remain unidentified. Material for sequencing was naive CD4+ T cells from blood. These receptors were taken from a woman under 30 with type 1 diabetes.

The chain links TRBV7-2 to TRBJ2-3; 7 bases are a match to TRBD2. The CDR3 is made up of 13 amino acids. Trimming took 6 bases from V and 6 from J; bases not matched to a gene: 6. Germline CDR1 and CDR2: SGHTA and FQGNSA. CDR3 amino acids: CASRLLGGDTQYF. Written as DNA, the CDR3 is TGTGCCAGCAGGTTGCTCGGGGGGGATACGCAGTATTTT.

In this sample, this clone turned up a few times. The V call is TRBV15, the J call TRBJ1-5; TRBD1 aligns across 8 bases. CDR1 and CDR2 (germline): LNHNV, YYDKDF (reference sequence). V lost 3 bases, J lost 6 bases, and 13 bases stayed unmatched. This CDR3 has 17 amino acids. DNA of the CDR3: TGTGCCACCAGCAGCCGACAGGACAGGGCGAGAGGTCAGCCCCAGCATTTT. Translation: CATSSRQDRARGQPQHF.

The chain joins TRBV30 to TRBJ1-1; 8 nucleotides match TRBD1. Germline V gene data show CDR1 as GTSNPN and CDR2 as SVGIG (reference sequence). With 5 bases clipped from V and 1 base from J, the junction kept 0 bases outside the gene matches. The CDR3 loop spans 12 amino acids. Here the CDR3 DNA reads TGTGCCTGGGACAGGGGGAACACTGAAGCTTTCTTT. Translating it yields CAWDRGNTEAFF.

The CDR3 DNA is TGTGCCAGCAGCAACGGACTAGCGTTAGCCAAAAACATTCAGTACTTC. This gives the protein CASSNGLALAKNIQYF. V is TRBV13 and J is TRBJ2-4; 9 bases map to TRBD2. The germline V gene has CDR1 PRHDT and CDR2 FYEKMQ (reference sequence). J lost 0 bases, V lost 5 bases, and 5 bases had no gene match. There are 16 residues in the CDR3.

This clone was observed a handful of times. The rearrangement links TRBV7-9 to TRBJ2-1, with TRBD1 as a possible D gene (5 bases). The V end lost 2 bases, the J end lost 1 base, and 6 bases lay between the germline ends. This CDR3 is 14 amino acids long. Germline CDR1 SEHNR, CDR2 FQNEAQ (reference sequence). CDR3 nucleotide sequence: TGTGCCAGCAGCTTATCAGGGTCCTACAATGAGCAGTTCTTC. Translated, it gives CASSLSGSYNEQFF.

This clone has a handful of counts. CDR3 protein: CASSLAEHNQPQHF. The CDR3 DNA follows: TGTGCCAGCAGTTTAGCCGAACACAATCAGCCCCAGCATTTT. The V call is TRBV28, the J call TRBJ1-5; no reliable D call. The length of the CDR3 is 14 residues. Germline-derived CDR1 and CDR2 are MDHEN and SYDVKM. Trimming stripped 2 bases from V and 3 bases from J, with 8 bases between.

For this clone: This same CDR3 is encoded by further DNA sequences in the sample. The chain combines TRBV30 with TRBJ1-5; D is ambiguous. Deletions cut 0 bases from V and 2 bases from J, with 5 bases between. CDR1 and CDR2 from the germline V gene are GTSNPN and SVGIG (reference sequence). CDR3 size: 13 residues. For the CDR3, the DNA is TGTGCCTGGAGTGTGAGGGGCAATCAGCCCCAGCATTTT. This codes for CAWSVRGNQPQHF.

The CDR3 nucleotides are TGTGCCAGCAGCGTAGAACCCGGGGCTGAAGCTTTCTTT. Protein product: CASSVEPGAEAFF. V usage is TRBV9 and J usage is TRBJ1-1; the D is unclear. The CDR3 has 13 residues. Trimming cost V 0 bases and J 6 bases, with 9 bases left between them. Germline loops: CDR1 SGDLS, CDR2 YYNGEE. Drawing the rest from reference TRBV9 and TRBJ1-1, the complete variable domain is DSGVTQTPKHLITATGQRVTLRCSPRSGDLSVYWYQQSLDQGLQFLIQYYNGEERAKGNILERFSAQQFPDLHSELNLSSLELGDSALYFCASSVEPGAEAFFGQGTRLTVV.

This clone was counted between two and nine times. This chain uses TRBV4-3 with TRBJ2-1; the match to TRBD2 covers 11 bases. Germline trimming cut 1 base from V and 5 bases from J; bases unmatched to any gene: 7. The germline gives CDR1 LGHNA, CDR2 YSLEER. The CDR3 extends over 17 amino acids. The DNA for the CDR3 is TGCGCCAGCAGCCAAGGGCGCACTAGCGGGAGACACAATGAGCAGTTCTTC. It translates to CASSQGRTSGRHNEQFF.

This clone turned up a few times. The chain links TRBV30 to TRBJ2-2, with 10 positions matching TRBD1. The CDR3 extends over 14 amino acids. The germline CDR1 and CDR2 sequences are GTSNPN and SVGIG (reference sequence). V was clipped by 1 base and J by 5 bases; unmatched bases: 1. The CDR3 spells CAWSEGQGTGELFF. CDR3 sequence (DNA): TGTGCCTGGAGTGAGGGACAGGGGACCGGGGAGCTGTTTTTT. Full variable domain (outside the CDR3, taken from reference TRBV30 and TRBJ2-2): SQTIHQWPATLVQPVGSPLSLECTVEGTSNPNLYWYRQAAGRGLQLLFYSVGIGQISSEVPQNLSASRPQDRQFILSSKKLLLSDSGFYLCAWSEGQGTGELFFGEGSRLTVL.

The V and J genes are TRBV5-1 and TRBJ1-1; 8 bases fit TRBD1. The CDR3 is 16 amino acids. V gave up 5 bases and J gave up 3 bases; unmatched junction bases: 12. CDR1 is SGHRS, CDR2 YFSETQ, per germline. The CDR3 sequence: CASSPPAGQGDTEAFF. CDR3 DNA: TGCGCCAGCAGTCCCCCCGCCGGACAGGGTGACACTGAAGCTTTCTTT.

The chain uses TRBV7-9 and TRBJ2-1, with D possibly TRBD2 on 6 matching bases. The germline V and J ends were trimmed by 3 bases and 2 bases, with 8 bases remaining between them. This CDR3 is 14 amino acids long. CDR1 and CDR2 (germline): SEHNR, FQNEAQ (reference sequence). CDR3 in DNA: TGTGCCAGCAGCTTGGGGGGACCCTACAATGAGCAGTTCTTC. This sequence encodes CASSLGGPYNEQFF. Based on the CDR3 plus reference TRBV7-9 and TRBJ2-1, the full variable domain is DTGVSQNPRHKITKRGQNVTFRCDPISEHNRLYWYRQTLGQGPEFLTYFQNEAQLEKSRLLSDRFSAERPKGSFSTLEIQRTEQGDSAMYLCASSLGGPYNEQFFGPGTRLTVL.

The V and J genes are TRBV15 and TRBJ1-2; D unresolved. The germline CDR1 and CDR2 sequences are LNHNV and YYDKDF (reference sequence). This CDR3 contains 14 residues. V was pared by 0 bases and J by 8 bases, with 13 bases between. Written as DNA, the CDR3 is TGTGCCACCAGCAGAGAAACCAGGATTCCCGGCTACACCTTC. Residues: CATSRETRIPGYTF.

This clone has a handful of counts. The V and J genes are TRBV6-5 and TRBJ1-2; no clear D. Germline V gene sequence: CDR1 MNHEY, CDR2 SVGAGI. The CDR3 is made up of 13 amino acids. Between the trimmed V and J ends, which lost 6 bases and 7 bases, there was a span of 15 bases. CDR3 in DNA: TGTGCCAGCAGCCTCCTGCGAGGAGCTGGCTACACCTTC. It specifies CASSLLRGAGYTF.

This clone was counted between two and nine times. This chain uses TRBV29-1 with TRBJ1-1; D gene uncertain. V shed 3 bases and J shed 0 bases, with 8 bases lying between them. Per the germline V gene, CDR1 is SQVTM and CDR2 is ANQGSEA. CDR3 size: 13 residues. DNA of the CDR3: TGCAGCGTTGATATTCAGATGAACACTGAAGCTTTCTTT. It yields the protein CSVDIQMNTEAFF.